The sequence of this TCR beta chain was determined in a study of a mutant IDH1 vaccine in newly diagnosed glioma. For the study at large: Among treated patients, 62.5% were male and approximately 40% female, and mean age was around 40 years.

The protocol was immunoSEQ multiplex PCR, while the TCRdb copy is restricted to in-frame clones and leaves out a portion. This sample has tens of thousands of clones, with 74% found just once. Germline lookup yields CDR1 SGHRS and CDR2 YFSETQ. Trimming shortened V by 4 bases and J by 6 bases, and 11 bases separated the two germline ends. The CDR3 extends over 12 amino acids. The time point here: week 35, safety follow-up. With topical imiquimod, each dose of the vaccine consisted of 300 ug of mutant IDH1 20-mer peptide. Points on this clone: Its target is not known.

This chain joins TRBV5-1 and TRBJ2-7; D gene unclear. Sequencing used PBMCs, obtained from a glioma patient whose treatment included an IDH1 peptide vaccine. This clonotype was obtained from a man aged 50 to 60 with glioma. In DNA form, the CDR3 reads TGCGCCAGCAGCGAGACATACAGCGAGCAGTACTTC. Translation: CASSETYSEQYF.